This T cell receptor beta chain was obtained from a study of cytomegalovirus exposure and HLA in healthy donors. Using immunoSEQ multiplex PCR, the repertoire was profiled, and TCRdb retains in-frame clones only, with some absent. The sample records nearly 80,000 clones, over 85% being singletons. Concerning this clone: Its antigen is undetermined.

Trimming stripped 5 bases from V and 2 bases from J, with 12 bases between. The CDR3 runs 15 residues. Per the germline V gene, CDR1 is LNHDA and CDR2 is SQIVND (reference sequence). Study-level points and caveats: The listing of roughly 160 TCR beta chains classed them as cytomegalovirus-associated.

Sequencing was carried out using PBMCs. This receptor was obtained from a woman aged 25 to 39 in good health and CMV-seronegative. V gene TRBV19 combines with J gene TRBJ1-4, with TRBD1 as a possible D gene (6 bases). DNA for the CDR3: TGTGCCAGTAGTCCCAGGGGTCGGACTAATGAAAAACTGTTTTTT. Translating it yields CASSPRGRTNEKLFF.